This TCR beta chain was sequenced during a study of a mutant IDH1 vaccine in newly diagnosed glioma. The time point is: week 35, safety follow-up. Doses comprised 300 ug of mutant IDH1 20-mer peptide each, plus topical imiquimod. This clone is categorized as medium-sized. What it recognizes is unknown. Here immunoSEQ multiplex PCR was the method, and the copy in TCRdb shows in-frame clones only, minus some. The repertoire holds more than 35,000 clones, with about 86% as singletons. Per the germline V gene, CDR1 is MRHNA and CDR2 is SNTAGT. V was pared by 6 bases and J by 12 bases, with 18 bases between. This CDR3 has 14 residues.

V usage is TRBV6-4 and J usage is TRBJ1-6; tentatively, D is TRBD1 (6 bases). Source: PBMCs, taken from a glioma patient whose treatment included an IDH1 peptide vaccine. The clonotype originates from a woman aged 40 to 50 with glioma. Some clones in this sample may be carry-over from other donors' samples. The CDR3 DNA sequence: TGTGCCAGCAGGGACACCTCTAAGGGGGGACCCCTCCACTTT. As protein: CASRDTSKGGPLHF.